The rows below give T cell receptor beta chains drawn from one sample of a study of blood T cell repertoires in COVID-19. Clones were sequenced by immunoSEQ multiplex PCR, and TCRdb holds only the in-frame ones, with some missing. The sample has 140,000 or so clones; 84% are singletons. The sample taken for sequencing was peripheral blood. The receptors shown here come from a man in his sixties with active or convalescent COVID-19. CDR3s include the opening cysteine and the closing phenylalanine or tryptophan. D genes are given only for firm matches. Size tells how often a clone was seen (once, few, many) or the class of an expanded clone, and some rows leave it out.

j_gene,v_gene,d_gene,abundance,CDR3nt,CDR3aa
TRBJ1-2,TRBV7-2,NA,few,TGTGCCAGCAGCTTAGTTGGCCAGGTCGAAGGCTACACCTTC,CASSLVGQVEGYTF
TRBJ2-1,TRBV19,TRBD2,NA,TGTGCCAGTAGTGGGACTAGCGGGAGTTGGGGGAAGGAGCAGTTCTTC,CASSGTSGSWGKEQFF
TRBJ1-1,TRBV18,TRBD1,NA,TGTGCCAGCTCACCACAGGGGGCCCGGACTGAAGCTTTCTTT,CASSPQGARTEAFF
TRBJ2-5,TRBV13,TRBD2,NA,TGTGCCAGCAGCTTTGGGCTAGCGGGAGGGCCGGTAGGGGAGACCCAGTACTTC,CASSFGLAGGPVGETQYF
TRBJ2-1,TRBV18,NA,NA,TGTGCCAGCTCACCACCTCAGCCTAGATCGGATGAGCAGTTCTTC,CASSPPQPRSDEQFF
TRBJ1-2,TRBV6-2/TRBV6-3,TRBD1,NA,TGTGCCAGCAGTTACGACAGGGGGTCCTATGGCTACACCTTC,CASSYDRGSYGYTF
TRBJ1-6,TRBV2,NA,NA,TGTGCCAGCAGTGAATTCCGCTATAATTCACCCCTCCACTTT,CASSEFRYNSPLHF
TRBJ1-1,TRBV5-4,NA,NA,TGTGCCAGCAGCTCTACAGAGAACACTGAAGCTTTCTTT,CASSSTENTEAFF
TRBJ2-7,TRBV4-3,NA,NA,TGCGCCAGCAGCCAACCCGGGGGCTACGAGCAGTACTTC,CASSQPGGYEQYF
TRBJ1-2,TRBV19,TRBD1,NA,TGTGCCAGTAGTATACCGGACAGGAATGGCTACACCTTC,CASSIPDRNGYTF
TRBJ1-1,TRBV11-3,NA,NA,TGTGCCAGCAGCTTATCCCAGGGTCCGAACACTGAAGCTTTCTTT,CASSLSQGPNTEAFF
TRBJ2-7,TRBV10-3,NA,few,TGTGCCATCAGTTCCCAGGGGGGTCGCGAGCAGTACTTC,CAISSQGGREQYF
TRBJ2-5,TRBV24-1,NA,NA,TGTGCCACCAGTGATCCCGTTTTGACCCAGTACTTC,CATSDPVLTQYF
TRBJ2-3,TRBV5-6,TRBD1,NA,TGTGCCAGCAGCGCGGGACAGGGAGGACCTCCAGATACGCAGTATTTT,CASSAGQGGPPDTQYF
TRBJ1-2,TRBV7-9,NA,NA,TGTGCCAGCAGCCCTGACAGGTTCGACTATGGCTACACCTTC,CASSPDRFDYGYTF
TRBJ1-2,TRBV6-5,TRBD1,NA,TGTGCCGCCTGGGACAGAAGTGGCTACACCTTC,CAAWDRSGYTF
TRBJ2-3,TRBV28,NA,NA,TGTGCCAGCAGTCCCCCCATAGGCGGGAGCACAGATACGCAGTATTTT,CASSPPIGGSTDTQYF
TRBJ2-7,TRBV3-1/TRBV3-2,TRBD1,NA,TGTGCCAGCAGCCACATCAGGACAGGAAGAAGCCCCTACGAGCAGTACTTC,CASSHIRTGRSPYEQYF
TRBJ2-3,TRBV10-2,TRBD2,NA,TGCGCCAGCAGTGACCCGAATTTAGGGAGGGCCTATACGCAGTATTTT,CASSDPNLGRAYTQYF
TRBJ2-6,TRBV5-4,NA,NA,TGTGCCAGCAGCTTGGCAGGGCTCCCCGGGGCCAACGTCCTGACTTTC,CASSLAGLPGANVLTF
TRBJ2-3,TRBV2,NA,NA,TGTGCCAGCCCAAAAAAACAGAAACAGGCAGATACGCAGTATTTT,CASPKKQKQADTQYF
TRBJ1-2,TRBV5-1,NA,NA,TGCGCCAGCAGCGGAGAAAGAACTAACTATGGCTACACCTTC,CASSGERTNYGYTF
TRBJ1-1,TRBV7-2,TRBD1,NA,TGTGCCAGCAGCGTACGACAGGGGGGTACTGAAGCTTTCTTT,CASSVRQGGTEAFF
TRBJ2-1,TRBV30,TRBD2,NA,TGTGCCTGGACCAAGACTAGCGGGGCCTACAATGAGCAGTTCTTC,CAWTKTSGAYNEQFF
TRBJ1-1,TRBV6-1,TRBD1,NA,TGTGCCAGCAGTGAAAGTAACAGGGGGCAAGGTGAAGCTTTCTTT,CASSESNRGQGEAFF
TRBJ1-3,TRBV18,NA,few,TGTGCCAGCTCCTCCGACGGGATCTCTGGAAACACCATATATTTT,CASSSDGISGNTIYF
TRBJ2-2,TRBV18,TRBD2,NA,TGTGCCAGCTCACGGCGGGAGTTGACCGGGGAGCTGTTTTTT,CASSRRELTGELFF
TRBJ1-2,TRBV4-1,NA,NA,TGCGCCAGCAGCCAAGGATCCTCCGGTGGCTATGGCTACACCTTC,CASSQGSSGGYGYTF
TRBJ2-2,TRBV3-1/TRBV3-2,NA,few,TGTGCCAGCAGCCTCAGGCTAAGGAACACCGGGGAGCTGTTTTTT,CASSLRLRNTGELFF
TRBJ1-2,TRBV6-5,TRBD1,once,TGTGCCAGCAGTACAGCCGGGACAGGCTATGGCTACACCTTC,CASSTAGTGYGYTF
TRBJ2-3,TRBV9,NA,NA,TGTGCCAGCAGCGCCGCGGGGGCGGGGGTCATAGATACGCAGTATTTT,CASSAAGAGVIDTQYF
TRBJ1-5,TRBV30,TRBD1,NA,TGTGCCTGGAGCGTGGGACAGACAGGTCTTGATCAGCCCCAGCATTTT,CAWSVGQTGLDQPQHF
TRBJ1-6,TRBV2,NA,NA,TGTGCCAGCAGTCTTACAGGGACGGGGTCACCCCTCCACTTT,CASSLTGTGSPLHF
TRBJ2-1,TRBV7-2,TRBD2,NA,TGTGCCAGCGGCCGGTTAGCGGGGGCCGGATACAATGAGCAGTTCTTC,CASGRLAGAGYNEQFF
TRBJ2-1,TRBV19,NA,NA,TGTGCCAGCAGGGCCAACGGCGGGGACCTTTCAGAGCAGTTCTTC,CASRANGGDLSEQFF
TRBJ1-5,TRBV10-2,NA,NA,TGCGCCAGCAGTTCACAGGGTGAGGGAGATCAGCCCCAGCATTTT,CASSSQGEGDQPQHF
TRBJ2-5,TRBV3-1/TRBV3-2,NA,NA,TGTGCCAGCAGCCAAGAGGACATTTCAGGATGGACCCAGTACTTC,CASSQEDISGWTQYF
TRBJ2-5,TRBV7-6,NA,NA,TGTGCCAGCAGCTTAGCCTCACAGGGTAGCGAGACCCAGTACTTC,CASSLASQGSETQYF
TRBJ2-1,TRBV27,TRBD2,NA,TGTGCCAGCGCCTCGCAAGGACTAGGTTCCTACAATGAGCAGTTCTTC,CASASQGLGSYNEQFF
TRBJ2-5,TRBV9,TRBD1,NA,TGTGCCAGCAGCCGACACCCAGGGGGCGCTAATCAAGAGACCCAGTACTTC,CASSRHPGGANQETQYF
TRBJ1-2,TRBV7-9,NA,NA,TGTGCCAGCAGTCAGTCAGCTAACTATGGCTACACCTTC,CASSQSANYGYTF
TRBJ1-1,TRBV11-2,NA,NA,TGTGCCAGCAGCTTAGCCCTACAGAGAAACACTGAAGCTTTCTTT,CASSLALQRNTEAFF
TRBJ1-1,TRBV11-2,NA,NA,TGTGCCAGCAGCTTAGTGGGCAGGAACACTGAAGCTTTCTTT,CASSLVGRNTEAFF
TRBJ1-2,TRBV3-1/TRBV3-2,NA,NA,TGTGCCAGCAGCCTTACAGGGAACTATGGCTACACCTTC,CASSLTGNYGYTF
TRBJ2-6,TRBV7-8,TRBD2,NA,TGTGCCAGCAGCTTAGTACTAGCGGGGGGGCCCGGGGCCAACGTCCTGACTTTC,CASSLVLAGGPGANVLTF
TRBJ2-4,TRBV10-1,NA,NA,TGCGCCAGCAGTGAGGCGGTGCGGGACATTCAGTACTTC,CASSEAVRDIQYF
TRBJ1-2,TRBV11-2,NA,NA,TGTGCCAGCAGCTTAGGTCTTGGCTACACCTTC,CASSLGLGYTF
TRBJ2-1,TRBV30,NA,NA,TGTGCCTGGAGACAGGCCGGTGCCTACAATGAGCAGTTCTTC,CAWRQAGAYNEQFF
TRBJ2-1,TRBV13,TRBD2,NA,TGTGCCAGCAGGACTAGCGGGAGGGTTGAGCAGTTCTTC,CASRTSGRVEQFF
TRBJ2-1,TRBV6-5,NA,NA,TGTGCCAGCACAGGGGTTGAGCAGTTCTTC,CASTGVEQFF
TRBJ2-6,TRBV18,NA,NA,TGTGCCAGCTCACCGACTACAGGGTCCGCTGGGGCCAACGTCCTGACTTTC,CASSPTTGSAGANVLTF